These T cell receptor beta chains were read from a single sample in a study of T cells in Graves' hyperthyroidism and ophthalmopathy. TCRdb independently ran MiXCR on the multiplex PCR reads; one entry per CDR3 protein. The table lists more than 350,000 distinct CDR3 sequences, approximately 14% of them singletons. The sequenced sample consisted of blood. The receptors come from a woman in her fifties or sixties with Graves' ophthalmopathy. Each CDR3 is given with its conserved first and last residue. D genes are given only for firm matches. Only some rows state a clone size, as once, few, many or a class for expanded clones.

abundance,j_gene,v_gene,len,d_gene,CDR3aa,CDR3nt
many,TRBJ2-2,TRBV30,16,TRBD2,CAWTPRGVRATGELFF,TGTGCCTGGACCCCCCGGGGGGTGAGGGCCACCGGGGAGCTGTTTTTT
many,TRBJ2-7,TRBV2,14,TRBD2,CASRRLAGGYEQYF,TGTGCCAGCAGGAGGCTAGCGGGAGGCTACGAGCAGTACTTC
many,TRBJ2-1,TRBV7-2,13,-,CASSSSPGLRVFF,TGTGCCAGCAGCTCGTCCCCGGGACTTCGGGTGTTCTTC
-,TRBJ2-1,TRBV19,16,-,CASSVREQRGYNEQFF,TGTGCCAGTAGTGTCCGGGAGCAAAGAGGATACAATGAGCAGTTCTTC
-,TRBJ1-1,TRBV6-1,14,-,CASSTRQTNTEAFF,TGTGCCAGCAGTACGAGACAGACGAACACTGAAGCTTTCTTT
many,TRBJ1-1,TRBV7-3,16,-,CASSLNGGSGTTEAFF,TGTGCCAGCAGCTTAAACGGCGGGTCGGGGACGACTGAAGCTTTCTTT
many,TRBJ2-7,TRBV7-2,15,-,CASSLASTSTYEQYF,TGTGCCAGCAGCTTAGCGTCTACCTCTACCTACGAGCAGTACTTC
-,TRBJ1-1,TRBV6-1,14,-,CASSNKPSNTEAFF,TGTGCCAGCTCGAACAAACCCTCGAACACTGAAGCTTTCTTT
many,TRBJ2-7,TRBV28,15,-,CASSLPGGGTYEQYF,TGTGCCAGCAGTTTACCCGGAGGGGGGACGTACGAGCAGTACTTC
few,TRBJ2-5,TRBV19,15,-,CASSIPGRSGETQYF,TGTGCCAGTAGTATACCCGGCAGGTCGGGAGAGACCCAGTACTTC
many,TRBJ2-3,TRBV7-8,14,-,CASSLAGGRDTQYF,TGTGCCAGCAGCTTAGCGGGGGGGCGGGATACGCAGTATTTT
-,TRBJ2-1,TRBV6-1,13,-,CASTGGISNEQFF,TGTGCCAGCACTGGAGGGATATCGAATGAGCAGTTCTTC
many,TRBJ2-1,TRBV28,12,-,CASSLYDNEQFF,TGTGCCAGCAGTTTATATGACAATGAGCAGTTCTTC
many,TRBJ2-2,TRBV12-3/TRBV12-4,11,-,CASTTTGELFF,TGTGCCAGCACCACCACCGGGGAGCTGTTTTTT
many,TRBJ2-5,TRBV20-1,16,TRBD2,CSARKGSGRRQETQYF,TGCAGTGCTAGAAAGGGTAGCGGGAGACGCCAAGAGACCCAGTACTTC
few,TRBJ2-5,TRBV3-1,13,TRBD2,CASLAGGSETQYF,TGTGCCAGTCTAGCGGGAGGGTCCGAGACCCAGTACTTC
many,TRBJ2-2,TRBV2,19,-,CASSEATYGLAVNTGELFF,TGTGCCAGCAGTGAAGCGACGTATGGGCTAGCAGTGAACACCGGGGAGCTGTTTTTT
many,TRBJ2-2,TRBV5-1,15,-,CASSLPGQVTGELFF,TGCGCCAGCAGCTTACCGGGACAAGTCACCGGGGAGCTGTTTTTT
-,TRBJ1-2,TRBV10-3,14,-,CAITGDSTYYGYTF,TGTGCCATCACGGGCGACAGCACTTACTATGGCTACACCTTC
many,TRBJ2-5,TRBV11-1,14,-,CASSARDTQETQYF,TGTGCCAGCAGCGCCCGGGACACCCAAGAGACCCAGTACTTC
few,TRBJ1-4,TRBV14,15,-,CASSQPTGGYEKLFF,TGTGCCAGCAGCCAACCGACAGGAGGCTATGAAAAACTGTTTTTT
-,TRBJ2-3,TRBV20-1,11,-,CSARLRYTQYF,TGCAGTGCTAGACTCCGATATACGCAGTATTTT
many,TRBJ2-7,TRBV6-2/TRBV6-3,13,TRBD2,CATWGLAGYEQYF,TGTGCCACTTGGGGTCTAGCGGGCTACGAGCAGTACTTC
-,TRBJ1-1,TRBV19,18,TRBD1,CASSTSGGTGGADTEAFF,TGTGCCAGTAGCACCTCGGGGGGGACAGGGGGCGCGGACACTGAAGCTTTCTTT
many,TRBJ2-5,TRBV5-6,18,TRBD1,CASSFRQGAFYQQETQYF,TGTGCCAGCAGCTTCCGCCAGGGGGCTTTCTACCAGCAAGAGACCCAGTACTTC
few,TRBJ1-4,TRBV6-1,14,-,CASSLRGGHEKLFF,TGTGCCAGCAGTCTCCGGGGGGGGCATGAAAAACTGTTTTTT
-,TRBJ1-2,TRBV19,15,-,CASTYSRGWGYGYTF,TGTGCCAGTACCTATTCCAGGGGCTGGGGGTATGGCTACACCTTC
many,TRBJ2-7,TRBV28,13,-,CASTYSPSYEQYF,TGTGCCAGTACTTACTCGCCCTCCTACGAGCAGTACTTC
-,TRBJ2-2,TRBV3-1,14,-,CASSQLQGTGELFF,TGTGCCAGCAGCCAGCTACAGGGTACCGGGGAGCTGTTTTTT
many,TRBJ2-7,TRBV11-2,15,-,CASSLDPGNSYEQYF,TGTGCCAGCAGCTTAGACCCGGGGAACTCCTACGAGCAGTACTTC
many,TRBJ1-4,TRBV2,12,-,CASSLFSEKLFF,TGTGCCAGCAGTTTGTTCAGCGAAAAACTGTTTTTT
many,TRBJ2-5,TRBV30,12,-,CAWSGQGETQYF,TGTGCCTGGAGTGGTCAGGGGGAGACCCAGTACTTC
-,TRBJ1-1,TRBV5-4,16,-,CASSLGGKGSNTEAFF,TGTGCCAGCAGCTTGGGGGGTAAGGGGAGTAACACTGAAGCTTTCTTT
many,TRBJ2-1,TRBV3-1,15,-,CASSQETLAPGLQFF,TGTGCCAGCAGCCAAGAAACGTTAGCCCCCGGGTTGCAGTTCTTC
many,TRBJ2-7,TRBV5-1,13,TRBD1,CASTADRGYEQYF,TGCGCCAGCACCGCGGACAGGGGCTACGAGCAGTACTTC
few,TRBJ2-6,TRBV6-5,15,-,CASSYDTSGANVLTF,TGTGCCAGCAGCTACGACACTTCTGGGGCCAACGTCCTGACTTTC
-,TRBJ1-1,TRBV6-1,13,-,CASSETYGGEAFF,TGTGCCAGCAGTGAGACTTATGGGGGGGAAGCTTTCTTT
few,TRBJ1-5,TRBV28,15,TRBD1,CASSMGQFNNQPQHF,TGTGCCAGCAGCATGGGACAGTTCAACAATCAGCCCCAGCATTTT
many,TRBJ1-5,TRBV7-2,15,TRBD1,CASSFPGQGNQPQHF,TGTGCCAGCAGCTTTCCGGGACAGGGGAATCAGCCCCAGCATTTT
many,TRBJ2-7,TRBV27,16,-,CASSLNRPGSSYEQYF,TGTGCCAGCAGTTTAAATAGGCCGGGGAGCTCCTACGAGCAGTACTTC
many,TRBJ2-5,TRBV29-1,11,-,CSVEVRETQYF,TGCAGCGTTGAAGTTCGTGAGACCCAGTACTTC
-,TRBJ2-1,TRBV3-1,12,-,CASSRTQNEQFF,TGTGCCAGCAGCCGGACCCAAAATGAGCAGTTCTTC
few,TRBJ2-2,TRBV9,12,-,CASSVRGGELFF,TGTGCCAGCAGCGTAAGGGGCGGGGAGCTGTTTTTT
few,TRBJ2-1,TRBV19,14,-,CASSLQGGGNEQFF,TGTGCCAGTAGTTTACAGGGAGGGGGCAATGAGCAGTTCTTC
-,TRBJ2-5,TRBV15,17,TRBD2,CATSRSLAGGAMETQYF,TGTGCCACCAGCAGGAGTCTAGCGGGAGGTGCCATGGAGACCCAGTACTTC
many,TRBJ2-7,TRBV18,14,-,CASSPARGAGEQYF,TGTGCCAGCTCACCAGCGAGGGGCGCGGGGGAGCAGTACTTC
many,TRBJ2-1,TRBV7-2,14,-,CASSPTLGYWEQFF,TGTGCCAGCAGCCCTACCTTAGGCTATTGGGAGCAGTTCTTC
-,TRBJ1-3,TRBV7-2,16,-,CASSLEAQISGNTIYF,TGTGCCAGCAGCTTAGAAGCTCAGATCTCTGGAAACACCATATATTTT
few,TRBJ2-7,TRBV4-1,14,-,CASSQEDNGFEQYF,TGCGCCAGCAGCCAGGAGGACAACGGGTTCGAGCAGTACTTC
many,TRBJ2-2,TRBV10-3,18,TRBD2,CAISGATSQGTNTGELFF,TGTGCCATCAGTGGGGCGACTAGCCAAGGGACCAACACCGGGGAGCTGTTTTTT
many,TRBJ2-7,TRBV3-1,12,-,CASSRLNYEQYF,TGTGCCAGCAGCCGCCTCAACTACGAGCAGTACTTC
few,TRBJ2-7,TRBV24-1,18,TRBD2,CATSDLGLAGGTPYEQYF,TGTGCCACCAGTGATTTGGGACTAGCGGGAGGAACTCCCTACGAGCAGTACTTC
few,TRBJ2-7,TRBV20-1,15,-,CSASDSGVSSYEQYF,TGCAGTGCTAGCGACTCAGGGGTTAGCTCCTACGAGCAGTACTTC
many,TRBJ2-5,TRBV29-1,15,-,CSVDGLAGQGETQYF,TGCAGCGTTGACGGGCTAGCGGGACAGGGAGAGACCCAGTACTTC
-,TRBJ2-1,TRBV28,13,-,CASSTGLLSEQFF,TGTGCCAGCAGCACGGGACTCCTCAGTGAGCAGTTCTTC
many,TRBJ2-1,TRBV7-2,14,-,CASSLERLANEQFF,TGTGCCAGCAGCTTAGAGCGGCTCGCCAATGAGCAGTTCTTC
many,TRBJ2-1,TRBV28,16,-,CASRPRGEVAVNEQFF,TGTGCCAGCAGGCCCCGCGGGGAAGTCGCTGTCAATGAGCAGTTCTTC
many,TRBJ2-5,TRBV20-1,15,TRBD2,CSARDLAGGQETQYF,TGCAGTGCTAGAGATTTAGCGGGAGGTCAAGAGACCCAGTACTTC
many,TRBJ2-3,TRBV20-1,15,-,CSARWGRSSTDTQYF,TGCAGTGCAAGATGGGGGCGTTCTAGCACAGATACGCAGTATTTT